This is a list of T cell receptor beta chains from one sample in a study of post-analysis software for immune sequencing data. TCRdb passed the PCR reads through MiXCR, listing each CDR3 protein once. Among around 700,000 distinct CDR3 sequences, approximately 60% were seen once, and the ten largest hold about 11%. The source material was blood. The origin of the receptors is a girl aged 2 to 9 with multiple sclerosis. Both conserved end residues are part of each CDR3. D genes are given only for firm matches. Part of the rows lack a size; the others show once, few, many or a class for expanded clones.

size	V	J	D	CDR3	DNA
NA	TRBV10-3	TRBJ2-3	TRBD1	CAISETGTGTGGDTQYF	TGTGCCATCAGTGAGACGGGGACCGGGACAGGGGGAGATACGCAGTATTTT
NA	TRBV5-1	TRBJ2-1	TRBD2	CASSLVPSGSNEQFF	TGCGCCAGCAGCTTGGTTCCTAGCGGGAGCAATGAGCAGTTCTTC
NA	TRBV7-7	TRBJ2-1	TRBD2	CASSLRTSGGQSYNEQFF	TGTGCCAGCAGCCTCCGGACTAGCGGGGGCCAGTCCTACAATGAGCAGTTCTTC
NA	TRBV20-1	TRBJ2-2	NA	CSAPLRSTGELFF	TGCAGTGCCCCCCTTAGAAGCACCGGGGAGCTGTTTTTT
NA	TRBV4-2	TRBJ2-3	NA	CASSQDSQGSTDTQYF	TGTGCCAGCAGCCAAGACTCCCAGGGTAGCACAGATACGCAGTATTTT
NA	TRBV4-2	TRBJ2-5	NA	CASSQSSPEKETQYF	TGTGCCAGCAGCCAGTCCTCCCCGGAGAAGGAGACCCAGTACTTC
NA	TRBV7-2	TRBJ2-3	NA	CASSLDRTTDTQYF	TGTGCCAGCAGCTTAGACAGGACCACAGATACGCAGTATTTT
NA	TRBV5-1	TRBJ2-3	TRBD2	CASSDGSLAGDTQYF	TGCGCCAGCAGTGACGGAAGTTTAGCGGGAGATACGCAGTATTTT
NA	TRBV3-1	TRBJ2-5	NA	CASSQDLASRGETQYF	TGTGCCAGCAGCCAAGATCTGGCTAGTAGAGGAGAGACCCAGTACTTC
NA	TRBV27	TRBJ2-1	NA	CASRLGPEGFANEQFF	TGTGCCAGCAGGCTAGGGCCTGAGGGGTTTGCTAACGAGCAGTTCTTC
NA	TRBV28	TRBJ1-6	TRBD1	CASRGQGGTYNSPLHF	TGTGCCAGCAGGGGACAGGGCGGCACCTATAATTCACCCCTCCACTTT
NA	TRBV29-1	TRBJ2-3	NA	CSVADGSSTDTQYF	TGCAGCGTTGCCGACGGGTCTAGCACAGATACGCAGTATTTT
NA	TRBV5-1	TRBJ2-5	NA	CASSFSFEETQYF	TGCGCCAGCAGCTTCTCCTTTGAAGAGACCCAGTACTTC
NA	TRBV4-2	TRBJ2-3	NA	CASSQGFETDTQYF	TGTGCCAGCAGCCAAGGCTTCGAGACAGATACGCAGTATTTT
NA	TRBV20-1	TRBJ2-3	NA	CREAGSPDTQYF	TGCAGGGAGGCGGGGTCCCCAGATACGCAGTATTTT
few	TRBV10-3	TRBJ2-3	NA	CAITTSVGDTQYF	TGTGCCATCACCACGAGCGTTGGGGATACGCAGTATTTT
NA	TRBV20-1	TRBJ2-1	NA	CSASTLRGPYNEQFF	TGCAGTGCTAGTACCTTACGGGGGCCCTACAATGAGCAGTTCTTC
few	TRBV29-1	TRBJ2-1	TRBD1	CSVPEGGQGYNEQFF	TGCAGCGTACCCGAGGGGGGACAGGGCTACAATGAGCAGTTCTTC
few	TRBV5-6	TRBJ1-1	NA	CASGQGVWKNTEAFF	TGTGCCAGCGGTCAAGGGGTTTGGAAGAACACTGAAGCTTTCTTT
few	TRBV29-1	TRBJ2-7	NA	CSVFGGTNSYEQYF	TGCAGCGTTTTTGGGGGAACAAACTCCTACGAGCAGTACTTC
NA	TRBV6-1	TRBJ1-2	NA	CASSPRWAGYTF	TGTGCCAGCAGCCCCAGGTGGGCCGGCTACACCTTC
NA	TRBV5-1	TRBJ2-1	TRBD2	CASSLARTSGLSYNEQFF	TGCGCCAGCAGCTTGGCCCGGACTAGCGGGCTATCCTACAATGAGCAGTTCTTC
NA	TRBV20-1	TRBJ2-4	TRBD1	CSAGTGGREQYF	TGCAGTGCTGGGACAGGGGGTCGAGAGCAGTACTTC
NA	TRBV20-1	TRBJ2-4	TRBD2	CSASVAGVAKNIQYF	TGCAGTGCTAGTGTGGCGGGAGTAGCCAAAAACATTCAGTACTTC
NA	TRBV6-1	TRBJ2-5	NA	CASSEVGQETQYF	TGTGCCAGCAGTGAAGTGGGACAAGAGACCCAGTACTTC